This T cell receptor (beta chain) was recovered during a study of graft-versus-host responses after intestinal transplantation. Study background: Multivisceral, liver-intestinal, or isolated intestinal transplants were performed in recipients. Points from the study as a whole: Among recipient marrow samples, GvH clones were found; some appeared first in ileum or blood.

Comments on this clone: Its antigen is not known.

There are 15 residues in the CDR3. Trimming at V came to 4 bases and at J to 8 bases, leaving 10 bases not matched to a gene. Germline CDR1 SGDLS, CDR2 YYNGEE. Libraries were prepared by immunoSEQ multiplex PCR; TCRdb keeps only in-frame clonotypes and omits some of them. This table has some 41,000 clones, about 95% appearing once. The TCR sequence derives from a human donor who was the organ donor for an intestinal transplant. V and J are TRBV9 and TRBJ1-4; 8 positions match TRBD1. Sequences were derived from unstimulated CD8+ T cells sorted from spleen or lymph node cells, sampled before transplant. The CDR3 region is CASSPSDRGGEKLFF. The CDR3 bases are TGTGCCAGCAGCCCATCCGACAGGGGCGGAGAAAAACTGTTTTTT.